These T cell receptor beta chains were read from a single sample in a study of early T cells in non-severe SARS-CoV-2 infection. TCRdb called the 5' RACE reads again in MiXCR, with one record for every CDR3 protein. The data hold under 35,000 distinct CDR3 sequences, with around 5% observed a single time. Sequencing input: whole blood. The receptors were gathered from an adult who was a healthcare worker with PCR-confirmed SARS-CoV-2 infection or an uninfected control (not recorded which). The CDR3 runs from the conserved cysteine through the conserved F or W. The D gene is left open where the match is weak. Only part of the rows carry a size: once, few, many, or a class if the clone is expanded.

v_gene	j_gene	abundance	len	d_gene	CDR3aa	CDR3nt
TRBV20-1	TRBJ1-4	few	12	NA	CSAREFSEKLFF	TGCAGTGCTAGAGAGTTTAGTGAAAAACTGTTTTTT
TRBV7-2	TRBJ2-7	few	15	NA	CASTSSEGLSHEQYF	TGTGCCAGCACCTCTTCGGAGGGATTGTCCCACGAGCAGTACTTC
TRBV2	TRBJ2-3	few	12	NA	CASSVGADTQYF	TGTGCCAGCAGTGTGGGCGCAGATACGCAGTATTTT
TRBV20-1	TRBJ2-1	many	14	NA	CSGKKPSSYNEQFF	TGCAGTGGAAAGAAACCAAGCTCCTACAATGAGCAGTTCTTC
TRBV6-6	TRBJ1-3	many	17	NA	CASSGALGPYSGNTIYF	TGTGCCAGCAGTGGCGCTCTCGGGCCCTACTCTGGAAACACCATATATTTT
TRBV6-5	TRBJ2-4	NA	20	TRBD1	CASSYSSSLRGPIAKNIQYF	TGTGCCAGCAGTTACTCGAGTAGTCTCAGGGGGCCTATAGCCAAAAACATTCAGTACTTC
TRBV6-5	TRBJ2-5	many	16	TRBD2	CASSYSGGRGQETQYF	TGTGCCAGCAGTTACTCTGGCGGGAGGGGACAAGAGACCCAGTACTTC
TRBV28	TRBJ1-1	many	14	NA	CASSLGQGNTEAFF	TGTGCCAGCAGTTTAGGGCAGGGGAACACTGAAGCTTTCTTT
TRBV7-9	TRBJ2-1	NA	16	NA	CATTPGGRTVGDEQFF	TGTGCCACCACTCCCGGGGGTCGGACAGTAGGCGATGAGCAGTTCTTC
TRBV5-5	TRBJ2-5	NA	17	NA	CASSLHRGTPYQETQYF	TGTGCCAGCAGCCTACACCGCGGGACACCGTACCAAGAGACCCAGTACTTC
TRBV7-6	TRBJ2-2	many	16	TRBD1	CASSTRTGAGTGELFF	TGTGCCAGCAGCACAAGGACAGGGGCTGGGACCGGGGAGCTGTTTTTT
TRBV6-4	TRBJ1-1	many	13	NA	CASSSQGGTEAFF	TGTGCCAGCAGTTCTCAGGGTGGGACTGAAGCTTTCTTT
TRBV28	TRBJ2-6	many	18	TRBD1	CASRGTGAMTSGANVLTF	TGTGCCAGCAGGGGGACAGGGGCGATGACCTCTGGGGCCAACGTCCTGACTTTC
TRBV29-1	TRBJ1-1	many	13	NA	CSVVHSRNTEAFF	TGCAGCGTTGTGCACAGCAGGAACACTGAAGCTTTCTTT
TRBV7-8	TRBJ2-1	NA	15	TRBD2	CASSLVASGRTEQFF	TGTGCCAGCAGCTTAGTGGCTAGCGGGAGAACCGAGCAGTTCTTC
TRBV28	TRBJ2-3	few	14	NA	CASSSPGGTDTQYF	TGTGCCAGCAGTTCCCCCGGTGGAACAGATACGCAGTATTTT
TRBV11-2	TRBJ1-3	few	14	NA	CASMPQGSGNTIYF	TGTGCCAGCATGCCTCAGGGAAGTGGAAACACCATATATTTT
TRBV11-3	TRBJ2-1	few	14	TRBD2	CASSSVAGGDEQFF	TGTGCCAGCAGCTCCGTAGCGGGGGGGGATGAGCAGTTCTTC
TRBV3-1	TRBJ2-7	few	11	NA	CASSHLSEQYF	TGTGCCAGCAGCCATCTTTCCGAGCAGTACTTC
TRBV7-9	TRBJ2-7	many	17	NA	CASSSAPFSDRSYEQYF	TGTGCCAGCAGCTCAGCCCCGTTTTCAGACAGATCCTACGAGCAGTACTTC
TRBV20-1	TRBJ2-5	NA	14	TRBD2	CSARTSGGAGTQYF	TGCAGTGCCAGGACTAGCGGAGGGGCAGGGACCCAGTACTTC
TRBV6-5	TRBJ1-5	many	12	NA	CASTNGNQPQHF	TGTGCCAGCACTAATGGGAATCAGCCCCAGCATTTT
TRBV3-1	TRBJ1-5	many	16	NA	CASSQDRGLTNQPQHF	TGTGCCAGCAGCCAAGATCGGGGGCTGACCAATCAGCCCCAGCATTTT
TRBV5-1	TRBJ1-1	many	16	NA	CASSPDAQGTNTEAFF	TGCGCCAGCAGCCCTGATGCTCAGGGTACGAACACTGAAGCTTTCTTT
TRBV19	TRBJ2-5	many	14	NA	CASSLGPMQETQYF	TGTGCCAGTAGTCTGGGACCGATGCAAGAGACCCAGTACTTC
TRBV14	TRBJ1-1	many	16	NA	CASSQAVGGRGTEAFF	TGTGCCAGCAGCCAAGCTGTTGGGGGGCGAGGCACTGAAGCTTTCTTT